These 30 T cell receptor beta chains came from one sample sequenced in a study of PD-L1 blockade in urothelial cancer. Time point described: pretreatment peripheral blood. Profiling relied on immunoSEQ multiplex PCR, and the TCRdb table lists in-frame clones only, not all of them. The sample has 45,000 or so clones; more than 75% are singletons. This sample comprised PBMCs, obtained around atezolizumab (anti-PD-L1) treatment. The receptors were sampled from a man between 45 and 60 years old with urothelial cancer.

The V call is TRBV5-1, the J call TRBJ2-7; the D is unclear. The CDR3 has 14 amino acids. V was pared by 1 base and J by 3 bases, with 11 bases between. Germline V gives CDR1 SGHRS, CDR2 YFSETQ. This chain's CDR3 is CASSLTASIYEQYV. In DNA, the CDR3 is TGCGCCAGCAGCTTGACAGCCTCGATCTACGAGCAGTACGTC.

The chain couples TRBV18 to TRBJ2-7, with D perhaps matching TRBD2 (5 bases). The V gene lost 3 bases and the J gene lost 0 bases, with 6 bases spanning the gap. Looked up from germline, CDR1 is KGHSH and CDR2 is LQKENI. There are 13 residues in the CDR3. CDR3 DNA: TGTGCCAGCTCACCGGGGAGCTCCTACGAGCAGTACGTC. Translated: CASSPGSSYEQYV.

This clone was observed once. The rearrangement joins TRBV28 to TRBJ1-2, with 7 bases that match TRBD1. This CDR3 has 14 residues. Germline V gene lookup returns CDR1 MDHEN and CDR2 SYDVKM. Trimming took 1 base from V and 6 from J; bases not matched to a gene: 5. DNA of the CDR3: TGTGCCAGCAGTTTATCAGGGGGTCGAAATGGCTACACCTTC. It translates to CASSLSGGRNGYTF.

The V call is TRBV2, the J call TRBJ2-3, with D perhaps TRBD1 (5 bases). V lost 5 bases and J 5 bases, leaving 11 bases between the germline ends. Germline-derived CDR1 and CDR2 are SNHLY and FYNNEI. CDR3 size: 13 residues. CDR3 residues: CASSSSTGDTQYF. The DNA of the CDR3 is TGTGCCAGCAGTTCCTCCACAGGAGATACGCAGTATTTT.

The sample holds a few counts of this clone. The chain couples TRBV4-1 to TRBJ1-5; tentatively, D is TRBD1 (6 bases). Trimming removed 5 bases at V and 4 bases at J, with 12 bases between. This CDR3 has 14 amino acids. Germline CDR1 and CDR2: MGHRA and YSYEKL. The CDR3 here is CASSTQTGNQPQHF. CDR3 nucleotide sequence: TGCGCCAGCAGCACACAAACAGGGAATCAGCCCCAGCATTTT.

V and J are TRBV7-6 and TRBJ1-1; possibly TRBD1 for D (6 bases). With 3 bases removed from V and 3 bases from J, the gap between germline ends came to 11 bases. The CDR3 is made up of 14 amino acids. The germline V gene encodes CDR1 SGHVS and CDR2 FNYEAQ. The CDR3 here is CASSFGRGYTEAFF. CDR3 in DNA: TGTGCCAGCAGCTTCGGTAGGGGGTACACTGAAGCTTTCTTT. The full variable domain, in which reference TRBV7-6 and TRBJ1-1 provide the parts outside the CDR3, is GAGVSQSPRYKVTKRGQDVALRCDPISGHVSLYWYRQALGQGPEFLTYFNYEAQQDKSGLPNDRFSAERPEGSISTLTIQRTEQRDSAMYRCASSFGRGYTEAFFGQGTRLTVV.

The rearrangement joins TRBV25-1 to TRBJ1-4, with 7 bases matching TRBD1. V was pared by 4 bases and J by 4 bases, with 3 bases of the junction left unmatched. Germline values: CDR1 MGHDK, CDR2 SYGVNS. The CDR3 is made up of 14 amino acids. CDR3 sequence reads: CASSVTGSNEKLFF. DNA for the CDR3: TGTGCCAGCAGTGTGACAGGGAGTAATGAAAAACTGTTTTTT.

V usage is TRBV4-2 and J usage is TRBJ2-3, with D possibly matching TRBD1 (5 bases). Germline V gives CDR1 LGHNA, CDR2 YNFKEQ. Trimming left V 0 bases short and J 1 base short, with 8 bases between. This CDR3 comprises 15 residues. CDR3 nucleotide sequence: TGTGCCAGCAGCCAAGATAGCAGGGGCACAGATACGCAGTATTTT. Amino acid sequence: CASSQDSRGTDTQYF.

The chain carries TRBV2 and TRBJ2-1; D unresolved. The CDR3 is made up of 14 amino acids. Between the trimmed V and J ends, which lost 4 bases and 1 base, there was a span of 8 bases. Germline assignment: CDR1 SNHLY and CDR2 FYNNEI. The CDR3 sequence: CASSVQYSYNEQFF. The CDR3 DNA follows: TGTGCCAGCAGTGTCCAGTATTCCTACAATGAGCAGTTCTTC.

V is TRBV7-9 and J is TRBJ2-3; 7 bases fit TRBD1. Germline V CDR1 and CDR2: SEHNR, FQNEAQ (reference sequence). Trimming at V came to 4 bases and at J to 2 bases, leaving 6 bases not matched to a gene. This CDR3 spans 15 amino acids. CDR3: CASSSRQGPTDTQYF. For the CDR3, the DNA is TGTGCCAGCAGCTCTCGACAGGGCCCCACAGATACGCAGTATTTT.

Only one count was recorded for this clone. V usage is TRBV9 and J usage is TRBJ2-2; D is possibly TRBD1 (5 bases). Germline CDR1 and CDR2: SGDLS and YYNGEE. The CDR3 extends over 13 amino acids. V dropped 1 base and J dropped 7 bases, with 8 bases sitting between them. The CDR3 region has the DNA TGTGCCAGCAGCGTAAGGGGTAACGGGGAGCTGTTTTTT. Protein sequence: CASSVRGNGELFF.

This rearrangement joins TRBV29-1 to TRBJ1-4; D is ambiguous. Trimming removed 4 bases from V and 6 bases from J, with 9 bases in between. The CDR3 has 12 amino acids. Per germline, CDR1 SQVTM and CDR2 ANQGSEA. CDR3 coding DNA: TGCAGCGTTGGACACGGCTATGAAAAACTGTTTTTT. Translated, it gives CSVGHGYEKLFF.

On this clone itself: At the DNA level, this CDR3 is encoded by other sequences in the same sample as well. The chain is built from TRBV2 and TRBJ1-5; 7 nucleotides agree with TRBD1. The junction had 4 bases not matched to a gene; V was cut back by 4 bases and J by 4 bases. Germline CDR1 and CDR2: SNHLY and FYNNEI. The CDR3 has 14 residues. Written as DNA, the CDR3 is TGTGCCAGCAGTGGACAGGGTGGTAATCAGCCCCAGCATTTT. Translation: CASSGQGGNQPQHF.

This chain links TRBV18 with TRBJ1-5, with 8 bases that match TRBD1. The CDR3 runs 15 residues. Germline loops: CDR1 KGHSH, CDR2 LQKENI. With V trimmed by 2 bases and J by 7 bases, 7 bases remained unmatched. CDR3 nucleotides: TGTGCCAGCTCACCAGACCAGGGGGCACGGCAGCCCCAGCATTTT. Its protein is CASSPDQGARQPQHF.

Only one count was recorded for this clone. The gene calls are TRBV19 and TRBJ1-1, with 7 bases fitting TRBD1. The V gene end was trimmed by 6 bases and the J gene end by 4 bases; junction bases not matched to a gene: 8. CDR1 LNHDA and CDR2 SQIVND come from the germline V gene (reference sequence). The CDR3 length is 14 residues. This CDR3 is CASRLTGVVTEAFF. The CDR3, as DNA: TGTGCCAGTAGACTTACAGGGGTAGTCACTGAAGCTTTCTTT.

The rearrangement joins TRBV7-9 to TRBJ2-3; TRBD2 aligns across 12 bases. V shed 0 bases and J 7 bases; nucleotides not matched to a gene: 5. Germline V lookup: CDR1 SEHNR, CDR2 FQNEAQ (reference sequence). There are 16 residues in the CDR3. The DNA for the CDR3 is TGTGCCAGCAGCTTAGCGACTAGCGGGGGAGGTTATACGCAGTATTTT. Its translation: CASSLATSGGGYTQYF.

The chain couples TRBV6-5 to TRBJ2-1; tentative D call: TRBD1 (6 bases). CDR3 length: 13 residues. Germline loops: CDR1 MNHEY, CDR2 SVGAGI. Between the trimmed V and J ends, which lost 5 bases and 5 bases, there was a span of 10 bases. The DNA for the CDR3 is TGTGCCAGCAGTACAGGACAGAACAATGAGCAGTTCTTC. Its translation is CASSTGQNNEQFF.

The rearrangement links TRBV9 to TRBJ2-1; 7 bases map to TRBD2. Looked up from germline, CDR1 is SGDLS and CDR2 is YYNGEE. This CDR3 region has 16 residues. V gave up 2 bases and J gave up 1 base; unmatched junction bases: 6. The CDR3 spells CASSVGEGPSYNEQFF. CDR3 in DNA: TGTGCCAGCAGCGTCGGGGAGGGGCCGTCCTACAATGAGCAGTTCTTC.

The CDR3 sequence: CASSGLGLAGNEQFF. CDR3 nucleotides: TGTGCCAGCTCGGGCTTGGGACTAGCGGGCAATGAGCAGTTCTTC. The chain links TRBV7-3 to TRBJ2-1; TRBD2 aligns across 12 bases. V shed 8 bases and J 6 bases; nucleotides not matched to a gene: 8. The CDR3 loop spans 15 amino acids. Germline V CDR1 and CDR2: SGHTA, FQGTGA.

This chain joins TRBV5-4 and TRBJ2-7, with 10 bases lining up with TRBD2. Germline CDR1 reads SGHNT; CDR2 reads YYREEE (reference sequence). The CDR3 totals 14 residues. J was trimmed by 3 bases and V by 0 bases; bases with no gene match: 0. The chain's CDR3 is CASSLASGSYEQYF. CDR3 coding DNA: TGTGCCAGCAGCTTGGCTAGCGGGAGCTACGAGCAGTACTTC.

The chain carries TRBV5-6 and TRBJ2-7, with TRBD2 matching 8 bases. This CDR3 comprises 13 residues. From germline, CDR1 is SGHDT and CDR2 YYEEEE. V lost 4 bases to trimming and J lost 3 bases; unmatched junction nucleotides: 3. The DNA of the CDR3 is TGTGCCAGCAGCCACACTAGCGGCTACGAGCAGTACTTC. Translated, it gives CASSHTSGYEQYF.

This chain links TRBV7-3 with TRBJ1-1, with D uncertain. Germline CDR1 is SGHTA and CDR2 is FQGTGA. The CDR3 extends over 13 amino acids. V was clipped by 2 bases and J by 5 bases, with 9 bases between them. The CDR3 loop is CASSLVDKTEAFF. The CDR3, as DNA: TGTGCCAGCAGCTTAGTCGACAAGACTGAAGCTTTCTTT.

The rearrangement uses TRBV18 and TRBJ1-1; TRBD1 is a possible D gene (6 bases). The CDR3 has 15 amino acids. The germline V gene encodes CDR1 KGHSH and CDR2 LQKENI. Trimming left V 6 bases short and J 3 bases short, with 17 bases between. For the CDR3, the DNA is TGTGCCAGCTCTCCGAACCCAGGGGCATACACTGAAGCTTTCTTT. This gives the protein CASSPNPGAYTEAFF.

The CDR3 region is CAWTGQGISGYTF. As DNA, the CDR3 is TGTGCCTGGACCGGGCAGGGCATCTCCGGCTACACCTTC. V is TRBV30 and J is TRBJ1-2; D is possibly TRBD1 (5 bases). The CDR3 runs 13 residues. Germline V gene lookup returns CDR1 GTSNPN and CDR2 SVGIG (reference sequence). The ends were cut back, 4 bases at V and 8 bases at J, with 17 bases in the middle. Together with reference TRBV30 and TRBJ1-2, the CDR3 gives the full variable domain: SQTIHQWPATLVQPVGSPLSLECTVEGTSNPNLYWYRQAAGRGLQLLFYSVGIGQISSEVPQNLSASRPQDRQFILSSKKLLLSDSGFYLCAWTGQGISGYTFGSGTRLTVV.

This chain joins TRBV19 and TRBJ2-7, with 10 positions matching TRBD2. The length of the CDR3 is 16 residues. From germline, CDR1 is LNHDA and CDR2 SQIVND (reference sequence). J was trimmed by 4 bases and V by 8 bases; bases with no gene match: 14. The CDR3 here is CASEQWASGSIYEQYF. The DNA of the CDR3 is TGTGCCAGTGAGCAATGGGCTAGCGGGAGTATTTACGAGCAGTACTTC. The variable domain in full, completed from reference TRBV19 and TRBJ2-7, reads DGGITQSPKYLFRKEGQNVTLSCEQNLNHDAMYWYRQDPGQGLRLIYYSQIVNDFQKGDIAEGYSVSREKKESFPLTVTSAQKNPTAFYLCASEQWASGSIYEQYFGPGTRLTVT.

V usage is TRBV29-1 and J usage is TRBJ2-7; D perhaps matches TRBD2 (6 bases). The germline CDR1 and CDR2 sequences are SQVTM and ANQGSEA. V was trimmed by 6 bases and J by 4 bases, leaving 10 bases between them. The CDR3 is 11 residues long. The CDR3, as DNA: TGCAGCGTCCTCGGGGGATACGAGCAGTACTTC. As protein: CSVLGGYEQYF.

The chain couples TRBV14 to TRBJ1-6; D is perhaps TRBD1 (6 bases). V was cut by 3 bases and J by 11 bases, with 23 bases left in between. Per germline, CDR1 SGHDN and CDR2 FVKESK. The CDR3 runs 17 residues. CDR3 nucleotide sequence: TGTGCCAGCAGCCACCAGAGGGGGGGCGAAATACAGGCACCCCTCCACTTT. Residues: CASSHQRGGEIQAPLHF. The variable domain in full, with the rest retrieved from reference TRBV14 and TRBJ1-6, is EAGVTQFPSHSVIEKGQTVTLRCDPISGHDNLYWYRRVMGKEIKFLLHFVKESKQDESGMPNNRFLAERTGGTYSTLKVQPAELEDSGVYFCASSHQRGGEIQAPLHFGNGTRLTVT.

This clone was recorded a few times. J is TRBJ1-6 and V is TRBV19; D gene ambiguous. V dropped 3 bases and J dropped 14 bases, with 14 bases sitting between them. The germline gives CDR1 LNHDA, CDR2 SQIVND (reference sequence). The CDR3 extends over 13 amino acids. This CDR3 reads CASSIGGYSALHF. In nucleotides, the CDR3 is TGTGCCAGTAGTATCGGAGGCTATTCGGCCCTCCACTTT.

This chain connects TRBV5-8 to TRBJ2-2; no clear D gene. In germline, CDR1 is SGHTS, CDR2 YDEGEE. V dropped 7 bases and J dropped 1 base, with 11 bases sitting between them. This CDR3 region has 14 residues. The CDR3 bases are TGTGCCAGCGCAGGAACGGAGAACACCGGGGAGCTGTTTTTT. Protein sequence: CASAGTENTGELFF. The entire variable domain, with the rest obtained from reference TRBV5-8 and TRBJ2-2, is as follows: EAGVTQSPTHLIKTRGQQATLRCSPISGHTSVYWYQQALGLGLQFLLWYDEGEERNRGNFPPRFSGRQFPNYSSELNVNALELEDSALYLCASAGTENTGELFFGEGSRLTVL.

The J gene is TRBJ2-1, the V gene TRBV7-8; possibly TRBD2 for D (5 bases). The V end was cut by 2 bases, the J end by 0 bases, with 8 bases between. Germline values: CDR1 SGHVS, CDR2 FQNEAQ. This CDR3 is 15 amino acids long. CDR3 sequence (DNA): TGTGCCAGCAGCTTAACGGGGAGCTCCTACAATGAGCAGTTCTTC. The encoded protein is CASSLTGSSYNEQFF.